The rows below give T cell receptor beta chains drawn from one sample of a study of T cells in localized non-small cell lung cancer. Assay: immunoSEQ multiplex PCR; the TCRdb copy retains only in-frame clones and omits some. The sample lists some 5,100 clones; around 28% were seen once. The sequencing here drew on lung tumor tissue, taken before any cancer treatment. These receptor sequences come from a female donor over 55 with stage I lung adenocarcinoma. Both conserved end residues are part of each CDR3. The order of the fields is D gene, J gene, V gene, clone size, CDR3 protein, CDR3 DNA. The D gene is left open where the match is weak. Clone size is given for some rows only: seen once, a few or many times, or a class if the clone is expanded.

D gene: .
J gene: TRBJ1-2
V gene: TRBV11-3
clone size: medium-sized
CDR3 protein: CASSFDGRSFGYTF
CDR3 DNA: TGTGCCAGCAGCTTCGACGGTAGATCATTTGGCTACACCTTC

D gene: .
J gene: TRBJ2-2
V gene: TRBV9
clone size: few
CDR3 protein: CASSVRADTGELFF
CDR3 DNA: TGTGCCAGCAGCGTTCGGGCTGACACCGGGGAGCTGTTTTTT

D gene: .
J gene: TRBJ2-2
V gene: TRBV11-3
clone size: few
CDR3 protein: CASSLPGGAAGELFF
CDR3 DNA: TGTGCCAGCAGCTTACCGGGGGGCGCCGCCGGGGAGCTGTTTTTT

D gene: .
J gene: TRBJ1-5
V gene: TRBV9
clone size: .
CDR3 protein: CASSVAGDSNQPQHF
CDR3 DNA: TGTGCCAGCAGCGTAGCAGGGGATAGCAATCAGCCCCAGCATTTT

D gene: .
J gene: TRBJ2-5
V gene: TRBV28
clone size: .
CDR3 protein: CASSAAGPTETQYF
CDR3 DNA: TGTGCCAGCAGCGCTGCGGGACCAACAGAGACCCAGTACTTC

D gene: TRBD2
J gene: TRBJ2-1
V gene: TRBV11-3
clone size: .
CDR3 protein: CASSFRLAGGSEQFF
CDR3 DNA: TGTGCCAGCAGCTTCCGACTAGCGGGGGGGTCAGAGCAGTTCTTC

D gene: .
J gene: TRBJ2-7
V gene: TRBV9
clone size: few
CDR3 protein: CASSEQSVHEQYF
CDR3 DNA: TGTGCCAGCAGCGAACAATCGGTCCACGAGCAGTACTTC

D gene: .
J gene: TRBJ2-6
V gene: TRBV10-3
clone size: few
CDR3 protein: CAITKGGGESGANVLTF
CDR3 DNA: TGTGCCATCACCAAGGGGGGTGGGGAATCTGGGGCCAACGTCCTGACTTTC

D gene: .
J gene: TRBJ2-3
V gene: TRBV11-3
clone size: .
CDR3 protein: CASSLTTTTDTQYF
CDR3 DNA: TGTGCCAGCAGCTTGACGACTACCACAGATACGCAGTATTTT

D gene: TRBD1
J gene: TRBJ1-1
V gene: TRBV10-3
clone size: few
CDR3 protein: CAISESNRGITEAFF
CDR3 DNA: TGTGCCATCAGTGAGTCCAACAGGGGAATAACTGAAGCTTTCTTT